The 4 T cell receptor beta chains listed next were all sequenced from one sample in a study of T cell repertoires in cytomegalovirus infection. TCRdb itself ran the reads through MiXCR, one entry per CDR3 protein. The sample lists about 600,000 distinct CDR3 sequences, about 24% occurring once. Sequenced sample: CD8+ T cells from PBMCs. Receptors were obtained from a human donor in good health (CMV status not recorded). Some clones in this sample may be carry-over from other donors' samples.

This clonotype came up many times. The gene calls are TRBV7-6 and TRBJ2-1, with D possibly matching TRBD2 (5 bases). The CDR3 runs to 16 residues. The germline gives CDR1 SGHVS, CDR2 FNYEAQ. Trimming removed 5 bases from V and 2 bases from J, with 16 bases in between. This CDR3 reads CASSLRTHSTYNEQFF. The CDR3 nucleotides read TGTGCCAGCAGCCTACGGACTCATAGTACCTACAATGAGCAGTTCTTC. The full variable domain, completed using reference TRBV7-6 and TRBJ2-1, is GAGVSQSPRYKVTKRGQDVALRCDPISGHVSLYWYRQALGQGPEFLTYFNYEAQQDKSGLPNDRFSAERPEGSISTLTIQRTEQRDSAMYRCASSLRTHSTYNEQFFGPGTRLTVL.

This chain links TRBV4-1 with TRBJ2-1; 11 bases fit TRBD2. Unmatched junction bases numbered 6, after V lost 6 bases and J lost 8 bases. CDR1 is MGHRA, CDR2 YSYEKL, per germline. The CDR3 has 14 amino acids. This CDR3 is CASSSGGAGYEQFF. CDR3 DNA sequence: TGCGCCAGCAGTAGCGGGGGGGCAGGGTATGAGCAGTTCTTC.

Many counts were recorded for this clonotype. This sequence joins TRBV7-8 and TRBJ2-1; 8 positions agree with TRBD1. Germline V gives CDR1 SGHVS, CDR2 FQNEAQ. J lost 4 bases, V lost 7 bases, and 9 bases had no gene match. This CDR3 contains 15 residues. The CDR3 sequence: CASKDRGQAYNEQFF. The CDR3, as DNA: TGTGCCAGCAAGGACCGGGGACAGGCTTACAATGAGCAGTTCTTC.

The table lists this clonotype with a few counts. The rearrangement links TRBV7-2 to TRBJ2-3; D might be TRBD2 (6 bases). Trimming took off 1 base at V and 2 bases at J, with 13 bases between the two ends. Germline V gives CDR1 SGHTA, CDR2 FQGNSA. The CDR3 runs 16 residues. The CDR3 DNA sequence: TGTGCCAGCAGCTTAGAATCCAGCGGGCCCACAGATACGCAGTATTTT. Encoded protein: CASSLESSGPTDTQYF.